The 9 T cell receptor beta chains below were found in one sample sequenced in a study of blood T cell repertoires in COVID-19. Measured with immunoSEQ multiplex PCR; TCRdb has only the in-frame clones, and not every one. This table holds under 250,000 clones, roughly nine tenths found once. Sequenced input: peripheral blood. These receptor sequences come from a man in his 60s who had recovered from COVID-19.

V usage is TRBV11-2 and J usage is TRBJ2-3, with 9 bases matching TRBD2. The CDR3 contains 16 residues. Germline V gene lookup returns CDR1 SGHAT and CDR2 FQNNGV. Trimming cost V 2 bases and J 3 bases; bases outside gene matches: 6. CDR3 coding DNA: TGTGCCAGCAGCTTAATATCGCGGGGGGGAACAGATACGCAGTATTTT. Encoded protein: CASSLISRGGTDTQYF.

In this sample, this clone turned up once. CDR3 sequence: CASSPRSNEQFF. The DNA of the CDR3 is TGTGCCAGCAGCCCAAGGAGCAATGAGCAGTTCTTC. V gene TRBV27 combines with J gene TRBJ2-1; no definite D call. This CDR3 has 12 residues. Germline values: CDR1 MNHEY, CDR2 SMNVEV (reference sequence). Deletions cut 6 bases from V and 6 bases from J, with 9 bases between.

In nucleotides, the CDR3 is TGTGCCAGCAGCCGCGCAGGGGGTAATCAGCCCCAGCATTTT. This sequence encodes CASSRAGGNQPQHF. This chain connects TRBV3-1 (or the pseudogene TRBV3-2) to TRBJ1-5; 7 bases match TRBD1. CDR1 and CDR2 (germline): LGHDT, YNNKEL (reference sequence). The J segment lost 4 bases and the V segment lost 4 bases, leaving 4 bases of the junction unmatched. The CDR3 has 14 amino acids.

The rearrangement joins TRBV7-2 to TRBJ1-5; the match to TRBD1 covers 7 bases. CDR3 length: 15 amino acids. V was pared by 5 bases and J by 9 bases, with 13 bases of the junction left unmatched. Per germline, CDR1 SGHTA and CDR2 FQGNSA. In DNA form, the CDR3 reads TGTGCCAGCAGCCCTGACAGGGAATCATGGCGGCCCCAGCATTTT. Translating it yields CASSPDRESWRPQHF.

Note on this clone: Different DNA sequences within this sample yield the same CDR3. The rearrangement joins TRBV6-5 to TRBJ1-1; D unresolved. The CDR3 spans 14 residues. In germline, CDR1 is MNHEY, CDR2 SVGAGI. V was cut by 0 bases and J by 1 base, with 6 bases left in between. The chain's CDR3 is CASSYSAGNTEAFF. The CDR3 DNA follows: TGTGCCAGCAGTTACTCTGCCGGGAACACTGAAGCTTTCTTT.

CDR3 in amino acids: CATSEGTSGRAIRRDTQYF. CDR3 nucleotides: TGTGCCACCAGTGAGGGGACTAGCGGGAGGGCCATCCGCAGAGATACGCAGTATTTT. This sequence joins TRBV24-1 and TRBJ2-3, with TRBD2 matching 16 bases. The germline CDR1 and CDR2 sequences are KGHDR and SFDVKD. V gave up 4 bases and J gave up 5 bases; unmatched junction bases: 11. This CDR3 has 19 amino acids.

The V gene is TRBV2, the J gene TRBJ1-4, with D perhaps matching TRBD1 (5 bases). V dropped 6 bases and J dropped 4 bases, with 15 bases sitting between them. This CDR3 contains 15 residues. Germline-derived CDR1 and CDR2 are SNHLY and FYNNEI. The DNA for the CDR3 is TGTGCCAGCAGCGCGCGGGACGGTCTTAATGAAAAACTGTTTTTT. The encoded protein is CASSARDGLNEKLFF.

The chain has TRBV11-2 and TRBJ1-2; TRBD1 matches at 7 bases. V lost 5 bases to trimming and J lost 7 bases; unmatched junction nucleotides: 10. Germline V lookup: CDR1 SGHAT, CDR2 FQNNGV. This CDR3 spans 14 amino acids. The CDR3 loop is CASSPGTASPGYTF. The CDR3 DNA reads as TGTGCCAGCAGCCCGGGGACAGCGTCGCCTGGCTACACCTTC.

Remarks on this clone: The same CDR3 also results from other DNA sequences found in this sample. The rearrangement links TRBV28 to TRBJ2-7; 8 bases are a match to TRBD2. V lost 8 bases, J lost 3 bases, and 3 bases stayed unmatched. The CDR3 is 12 amino acids. Germline-derived CDR1 and CDR2 are MDHEN and SYDVKM. CDR3 amino acids: CASRSGSYEQYF. As DNA, the CDR3 is TGTGCCAGCCGGAGCGGGAGCTACGAGCAGTACTTC.